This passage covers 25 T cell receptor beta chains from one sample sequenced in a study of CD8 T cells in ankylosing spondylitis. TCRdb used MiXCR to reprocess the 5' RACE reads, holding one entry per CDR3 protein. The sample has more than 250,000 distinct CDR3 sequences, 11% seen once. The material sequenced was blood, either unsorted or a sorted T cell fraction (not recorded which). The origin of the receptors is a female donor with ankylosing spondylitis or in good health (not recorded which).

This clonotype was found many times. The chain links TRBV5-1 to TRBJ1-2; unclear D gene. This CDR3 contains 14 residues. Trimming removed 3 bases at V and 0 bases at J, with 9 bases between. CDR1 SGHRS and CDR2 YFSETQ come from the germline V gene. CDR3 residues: CASSSGGANYGYTF. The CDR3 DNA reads TGCGCCAGCAGCTCGGGTGGAGCTAACTATGGCTACACCTTC. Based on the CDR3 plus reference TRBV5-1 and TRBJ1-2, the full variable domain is KAGVTQTPRYLIKTRGQQVTLSCSPISGHRSVSWYQQTPGQGLQFLFEYFSETQRNKGNFPGRFSGRQFSNSRSEMNVSTLELGDSALYLCASSSGGANYGYTFGSGTRLTVV.

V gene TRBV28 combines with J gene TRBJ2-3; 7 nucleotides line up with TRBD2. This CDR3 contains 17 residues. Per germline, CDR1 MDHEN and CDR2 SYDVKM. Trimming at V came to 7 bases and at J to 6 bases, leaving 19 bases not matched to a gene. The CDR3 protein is CASNPEENSGALDTQYF. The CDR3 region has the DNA TGTGCCAGCAACCCGGAGGAGAACAGCGGGGCCCTGGATACGCAGTATTTT.

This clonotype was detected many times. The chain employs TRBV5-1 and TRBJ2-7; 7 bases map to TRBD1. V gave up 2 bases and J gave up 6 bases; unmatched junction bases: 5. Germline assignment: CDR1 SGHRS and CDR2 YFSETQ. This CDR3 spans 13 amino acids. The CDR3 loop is CASSFRGLLEQYF. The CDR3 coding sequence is TGCGCCAGCAGCTTTAGGGGGCTTCTCGAGCAGTACTTC.

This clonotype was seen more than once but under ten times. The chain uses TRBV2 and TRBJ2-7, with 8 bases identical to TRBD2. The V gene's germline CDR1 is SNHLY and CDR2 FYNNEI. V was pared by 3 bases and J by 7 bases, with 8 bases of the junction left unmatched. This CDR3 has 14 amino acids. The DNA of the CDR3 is TGTGCCAGCAGTGATTTCAGCGGGAGCCAAGAGCAGTACTTC. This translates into CASSDFSGSQEQYF.

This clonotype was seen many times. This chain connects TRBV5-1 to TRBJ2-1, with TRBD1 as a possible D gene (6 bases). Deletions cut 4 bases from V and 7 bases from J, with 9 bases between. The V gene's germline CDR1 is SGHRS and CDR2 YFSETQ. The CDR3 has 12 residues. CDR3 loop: CASSPDSNEQFF. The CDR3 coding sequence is TGCGCCAGCAGCCCGGACAGTAATGAGCAGTTCTTC. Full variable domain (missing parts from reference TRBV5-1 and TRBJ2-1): KAGVTQTPRYLIKTRGQQVTLSCSPISGHRSVSWYQQTPGQGLQFLFEYFSETQRNKGNFPGRFSGRQFSNSRSEMNVSTLELGDSALYLCASSPDSNEQFFGPGTRLTVL.

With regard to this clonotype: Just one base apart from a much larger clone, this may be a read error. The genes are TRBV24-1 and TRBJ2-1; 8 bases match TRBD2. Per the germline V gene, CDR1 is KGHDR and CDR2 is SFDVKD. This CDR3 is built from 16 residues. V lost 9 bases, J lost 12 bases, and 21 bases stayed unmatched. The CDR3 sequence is CATPILAASMETGQFF. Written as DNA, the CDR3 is TGTGCCACCCCTATACTAGCGGCTTCTATGGAAACTGGGCAGTTCTTC.

The CDR3 bases are TGTGCCAGCAGCTTCGAAGGGTGGAACACTGAAGCTTTCTTT. Translated: CASSFEGWNTEAFF. The chain carries TRBV7-2 and TRBJ1-1; D is unresolved. This CDR3 has 14 amino acids. The V gene's germline CDR1 is SGHTA and CDR2 FQGNSA. V lost 3 bases, J lost 1 base, and 9 bases lay in between.

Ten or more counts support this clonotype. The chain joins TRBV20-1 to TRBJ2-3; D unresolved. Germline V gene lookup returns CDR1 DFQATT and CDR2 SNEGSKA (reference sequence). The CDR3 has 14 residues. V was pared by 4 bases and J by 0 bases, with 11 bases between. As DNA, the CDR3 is TGCAGTGCTACGATGGATGCCAGCACAGATACGCAGTATTTT. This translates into CSATMDASTDTQYF.

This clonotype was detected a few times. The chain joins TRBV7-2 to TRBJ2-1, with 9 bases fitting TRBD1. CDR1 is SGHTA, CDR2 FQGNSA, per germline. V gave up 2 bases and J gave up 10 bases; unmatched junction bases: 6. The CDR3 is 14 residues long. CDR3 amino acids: CASSLRDRVNEQFF. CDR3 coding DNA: TGTGCCAGCAGCTTACGGGACAGGGTTAACGAGCAGTTCTTC.

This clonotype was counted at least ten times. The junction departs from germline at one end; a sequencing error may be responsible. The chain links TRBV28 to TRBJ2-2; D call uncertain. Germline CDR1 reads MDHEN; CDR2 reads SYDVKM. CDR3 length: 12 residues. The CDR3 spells CASSLWTGELFF. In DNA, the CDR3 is TGTGCCAGCAGCTTATGGACCGGGGAGCTGTTTTTT.

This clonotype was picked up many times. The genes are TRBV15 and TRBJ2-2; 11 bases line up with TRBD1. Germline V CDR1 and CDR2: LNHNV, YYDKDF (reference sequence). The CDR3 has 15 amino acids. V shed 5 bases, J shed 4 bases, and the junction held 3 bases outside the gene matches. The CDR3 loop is CATSGQGAFTGELFF. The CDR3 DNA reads TGTGCCACCAGCGGACAGGGGGCTTTCACCGGGGAGCTGTTTTTT.

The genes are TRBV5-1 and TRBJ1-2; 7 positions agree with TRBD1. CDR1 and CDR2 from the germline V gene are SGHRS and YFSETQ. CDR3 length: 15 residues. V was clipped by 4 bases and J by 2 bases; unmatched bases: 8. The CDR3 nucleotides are TGCGCCAGCAGCCAGGGACGGACAGGAAACTATGGCTACACCTTC. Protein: CASSQGRTGNYGYTF.

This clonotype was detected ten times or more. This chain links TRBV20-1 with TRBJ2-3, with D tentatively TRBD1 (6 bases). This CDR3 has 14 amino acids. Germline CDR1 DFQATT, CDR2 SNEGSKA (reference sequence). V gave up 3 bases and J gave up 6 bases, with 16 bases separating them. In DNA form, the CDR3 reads TGCAGTGCTAGCAGGGGCCTTGATTGGGATACGCAGTATTTT. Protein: CSASRGLDWDTQYF.

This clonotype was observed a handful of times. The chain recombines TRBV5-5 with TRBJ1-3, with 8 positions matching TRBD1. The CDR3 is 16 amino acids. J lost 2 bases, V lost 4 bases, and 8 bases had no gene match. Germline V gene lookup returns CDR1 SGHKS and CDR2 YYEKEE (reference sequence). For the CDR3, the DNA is TGTGCCAGCAGCCTCCGTGGACAGGGTACTGGAAACACCATATATTTT. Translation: CASSLRGQGTGNTIYF.

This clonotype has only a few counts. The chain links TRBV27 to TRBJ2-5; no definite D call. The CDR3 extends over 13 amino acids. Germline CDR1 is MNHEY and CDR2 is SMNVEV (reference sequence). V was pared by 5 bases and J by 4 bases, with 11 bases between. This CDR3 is CASSGPVRETQYF. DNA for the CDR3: TGTGCCAGCAGTGGCCCGGTTCGAGAGACCCAGTACTTC.

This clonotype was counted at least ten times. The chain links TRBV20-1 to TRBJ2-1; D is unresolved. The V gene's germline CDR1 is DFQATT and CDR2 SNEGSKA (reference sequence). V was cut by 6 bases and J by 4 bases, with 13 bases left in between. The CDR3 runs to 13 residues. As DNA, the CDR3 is TGCAGTGCCGAACCGGCCCCGTACAATGAGCAGTTCTTC. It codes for CSAEPAPYNEQFF.

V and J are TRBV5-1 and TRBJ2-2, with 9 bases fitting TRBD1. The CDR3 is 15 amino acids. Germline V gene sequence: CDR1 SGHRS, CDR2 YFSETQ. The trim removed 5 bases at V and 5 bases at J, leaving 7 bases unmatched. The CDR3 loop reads CASSFDRGLTGELFF. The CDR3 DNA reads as TGCGCCAGCAGTTTCGACAGGGGGTTGACCGGGGAGCTGTTTTTT.

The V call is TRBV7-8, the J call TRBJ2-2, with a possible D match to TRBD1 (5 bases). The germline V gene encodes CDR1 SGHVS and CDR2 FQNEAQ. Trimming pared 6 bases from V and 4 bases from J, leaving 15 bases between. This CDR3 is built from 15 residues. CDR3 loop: CASRPGALITGELFF. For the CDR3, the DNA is TGTGCCAGCAGACCTGGGGCCCTCATCACCGGGGAGCTGTTTTTT.

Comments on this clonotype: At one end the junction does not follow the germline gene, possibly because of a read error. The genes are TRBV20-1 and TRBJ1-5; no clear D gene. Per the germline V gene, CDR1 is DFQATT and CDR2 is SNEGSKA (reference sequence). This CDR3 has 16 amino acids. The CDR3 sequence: CCASGPLEDSNQPQHF. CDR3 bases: TGCTGTGCTAGCGGGCCTCTGGAGGATAGCAATCAGCCCCAGCATTTT.

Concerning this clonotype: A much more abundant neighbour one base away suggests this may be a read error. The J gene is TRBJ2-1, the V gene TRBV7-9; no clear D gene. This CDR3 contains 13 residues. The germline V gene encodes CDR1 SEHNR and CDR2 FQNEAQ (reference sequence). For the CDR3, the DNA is TGTGCCAGCCGAAAGGCAGCCTACAAGGAGCAGTTCTTC. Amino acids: CASRKAAYKEQFF.

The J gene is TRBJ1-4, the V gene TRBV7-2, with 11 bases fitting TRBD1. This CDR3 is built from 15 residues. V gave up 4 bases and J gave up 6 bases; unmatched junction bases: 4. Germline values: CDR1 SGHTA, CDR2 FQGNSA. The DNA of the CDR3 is TGTGCCAGCAGCTGGACAGGGGGCCGGGATGAAAAACTGTTTTTT. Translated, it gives CASSWTGGRDEKLFF.

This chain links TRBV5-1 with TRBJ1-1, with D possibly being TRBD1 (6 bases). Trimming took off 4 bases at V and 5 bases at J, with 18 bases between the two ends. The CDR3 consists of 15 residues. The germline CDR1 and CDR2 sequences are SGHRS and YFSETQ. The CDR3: CASSVLQGPGTEAFF. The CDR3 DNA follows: TGCGCCAGCAGCGTACTACAGGGTCCGGGGACTGAAGCTTTCTTT.

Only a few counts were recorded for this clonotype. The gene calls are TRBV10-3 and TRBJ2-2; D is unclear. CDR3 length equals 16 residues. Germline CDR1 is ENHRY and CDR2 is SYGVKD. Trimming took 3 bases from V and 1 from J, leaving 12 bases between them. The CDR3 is CAISDPNSLNTGELFF. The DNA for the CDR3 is TGTGCCATCAGTGATCCAAATAGCCTGAACACCGGGGAGCTGTTTTTT.

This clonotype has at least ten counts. The CDR3 coding sequence is TGCAGCGTAGCTCTAACGGGGACCGGGGAGCTGTTTTTT. Amino acids: CSVALTGTGELFF. The gene calls are TRBV29-1 and TRBJ2-2; TRBD2 might be the D (5 bases). The V and J ends lost 6 bases and 5 bases respectively, with 13 bases between them. Germline values: CDR1 SQVTM, CDR2 ANQGSEA. CDR3 size: 13 residues.

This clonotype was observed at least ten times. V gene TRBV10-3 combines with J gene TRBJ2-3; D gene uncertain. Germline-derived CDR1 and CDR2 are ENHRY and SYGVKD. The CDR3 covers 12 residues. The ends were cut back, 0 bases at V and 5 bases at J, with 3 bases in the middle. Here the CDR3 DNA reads TGTGCCATCAGTGAGTCAGGAGATACGCAGTATTTT. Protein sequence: CAISESGDTQYF.